This T cell receptor (beta chain) was recovered during a study of blood T cells in healthy people across ages. General study points: Donor CMV status was unknown, possibly confounding expanded clonotype changes.

With respect to this clonotype: Its antigen is not known.

Next came a second PCR, run for about 6 to 11 cycles, which used a sample-barcoded 5' primer along with a J-beta primer mix. A 12-random-nucleotide template-switch adaptor tagged each cDNA molecule. All samples yielded 3 million or more CDR3-containing paired-end reads. MiXCR, applied by TCRdb to the 5' RACE reads, yields one record per CDR3 protein. The data show about 650,000 distinct CDR3 sequences, about 50% seen once. There are 16 residues in the CDR3. Germline lookup yields CDR1 MNHNY and CDR2 SVGAGI (reference sequence). V lost 6 bases and J lost 1, with 13 bases in between. This receptor was taken from a woman at least 80 years old in good health. Sequences were obtained from blood. The chain is built from TRBV6-6 and TRBJ2-6; tentatively, D is TRBD1 (6 bases). CDR3 amino acids: CASRPRTESGANVLTF. In nucleotides, the CDR3 is TGTGCCAGCAGACCACGGACAGAGTCTGGGGCCAACGTCCTGACTTTC.